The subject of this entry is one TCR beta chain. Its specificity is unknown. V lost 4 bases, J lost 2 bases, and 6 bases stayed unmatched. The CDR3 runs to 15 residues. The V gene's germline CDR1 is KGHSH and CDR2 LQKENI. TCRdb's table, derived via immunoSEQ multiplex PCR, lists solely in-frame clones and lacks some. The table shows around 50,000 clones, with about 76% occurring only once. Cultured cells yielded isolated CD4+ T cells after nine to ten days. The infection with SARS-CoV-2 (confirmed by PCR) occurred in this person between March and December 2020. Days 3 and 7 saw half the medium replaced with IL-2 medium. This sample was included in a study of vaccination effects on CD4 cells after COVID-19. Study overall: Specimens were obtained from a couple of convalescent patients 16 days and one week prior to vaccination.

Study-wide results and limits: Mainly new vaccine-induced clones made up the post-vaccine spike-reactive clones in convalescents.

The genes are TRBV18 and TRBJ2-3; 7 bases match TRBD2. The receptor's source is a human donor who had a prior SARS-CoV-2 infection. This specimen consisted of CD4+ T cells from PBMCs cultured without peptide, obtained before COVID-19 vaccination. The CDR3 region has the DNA TGTGCCAGCTCACTCGGGACTACCCACACAGATACGCAGTATTTT. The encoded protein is CASSLGTTHTDTQYF. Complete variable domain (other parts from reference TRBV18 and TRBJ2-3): NAGVMQNPRHLVRRRGQEARLRCSPMKGHSHVYWYRQLPEEGLKFMVYLQKENIIDESGMPKERFSAEFPKEGPSILRIQQVVRGDSAAYFCASSLGTTHTDTQYFGPGTRLTVL.